This T cell receptor (beta chain) derives from a study of T cell responses to AZD1222 COVID-19 vaccine. V lost 2 bases to trimming and J lost 6 bases; unmatched junction nucleotides: 10. The CDR3 contains 15 residues. Germline values: CDR1 SGHDT, CDR2 YYEEEE. The data were produced by immunoSEQ multiplex PCR, yet TCRdb's version contains in-frame clones alone and is incomplete. The sample yields about 85,000 clones, 88% seen once. The receptor was isolated from an adult in good health. The sequencing here drew on peripheral blood, taken on day 0 of AZD1222 vaccination. The rearrangement links TRBV5-6 to TRBJ1-2; 7 bases are a match to TRBD1. CDR3 nucleotide sequence: TGTGCCAGCAGCTTTTTTGCAGGGGGGTATGATGGCTACACCTTC. Encoded protein: CASSFFAGGYDGYTF. The full variable domain, completed using reference TRBV5-6 and TRBJ1-2, is DAGVTQSPTHLIKTRGQQVTLRCSPKSGHDTVSWYQQALGQGPQFIFQYYEEEERQRGNFPDRFSGHQFPNYSSELNVNALLLGDSALYLCASSFFAGGYDGYTFGSGTRLTVV.